This passage covers 14 T cell receptor beta chains from one sample sequenced in a study of cytomegalovirus exposure and HLA in healthy donors. PCR primers comprised 60 Vbeta and 13 Jbeta primers. The data were produced by immunoSEQ multiplex PCR, yet TCRdb's version contains in-frame clones alone and is incomplete. The repertoire holds around 41,000 clones, with 68% as singletons. Specimen: PBMCs. Receptor source: a man between 40 and 49 years old in good health and CMV-seronegative.

This clone has a handful of counts. V is TRBV5-1 and J is TRBJ1-1; D unresolved. Trimming cost V 5 bases and J 1 base, with 12 bases left between them. The CDR3 covers 14 residues. Germline loops: CDR1 SGHRS, CDR2 YFSETQ. CDR3 in amino acids: CASRLRSGNTEAFF. CDR3 coding DNA: TGCGCCAGCAGACTGCGGTCCGGGAACACTGAAGCTTTCTTT.

This chain connects TRBV30 to TRBJ1-4; 8 nucleotides align to TRBD1. Trimming at V came to 2 bases and at J to 5 bases, leaving 1 base not matched to a gene. Germline V gives CDR1 GTSNPN, CDR2 SVGIG (reference sequence). There are 13 residues in the CDR3. The CDR3 loop is CAWSRDRNEKLFF. CDR3 nucleotides: TGTGCCTGGAGTCGGGACAGGAATGAAAAACTGTTTTTT.

The chain uses TRBV15 and TRBJ2-7, with TRBD1 matching over 7 bases. The V segment lost 0 bases and the J segment 5 bases; nucleotides outside the gene matches: 1. Germline V gives CDR1 LNHNV, CDR2 YYDKDF (reference sequence). The CDR3 has 13 residues. The CDR3 DNA reads TGTGCCACCAGCAGAGATGGGACAGACGAGCAGTACTTC. Protein: CATSRDGTDEQYF.

This rearrangement joins TRBV18 to TRBJ1-6; D is ambiguous. Trimming removed 2 bases from V and 0 bases from J, with 5 bases in between. CDR1 is KGHSH and CDR2 is LQKENI in the germline V gene. The CDR3 consists of 15 residues. The CDR3 DNA reads TGTGCCAGCTCACCAGGGAGCTCCTATAATTCACCCCTCCACTTT. It translates to CASSPGSSYNSPLHF.

This clone has just a few counts. The chain uses TRBV7-9 and TRBJ1-4, with TRBD1 identical over 9 bases. The CDR3 runs 13 residues. Per germline, CDR1 SEHNR and CDR2 FQNEAQ (reference sequence). The V and J ends lost 7 bases and 6 bases, in that order; junction bases with no gene match: 3. The CDR3 region has the DNA TGTGCCAGCACCTGGACAGGGGATGAAAAACTGTTTTTT. Its translation is CASTWTGDEKLFF.

This clone was seen only once. V usage is TRBV28 and J usage is TRBJ1-5, with D possibly being TRBD1 (6 bases). Trimming removed 6 bases at V and 7 bases at J, with 16 bases between. Germline V gene lookup returns CDR1 MDHEN and CDR2 SYDVKM. This CDR3 is built from 14 residues. In DNA form, the CDR3 reads TGTGCCAGCAGCCCCCAGGGGCGGAAGCAGCCCCAGCATTTT. Translated, it gives CASSPQGRKQPQHF.

The chain carries TRBV7-9 and TRBJ2-7; 9 nucleotides agree with TRBD1. CDR1 is SEHNR and CDR2 is FQNEAQ in the germline V gene (reference sequence). Trimming removed 0 bases from V and 3 bases from J; junction bases left unmatched: 6. CDR3 length: 16 residues. DNA for the CDR3: TGTGCCAGCAGCTTAGCGCCAACAGGGGGCATCTACGAGCAGTACTTC. Its protein product is CASSLAPTGGIYEQYF.

The chain combines TRBV7-2 with TRBJ1-2; TRBD1 is a possible D gene (5 bases). The CDR3 sequence is 14 residues long. In germline, CDR1 is SGHTA, CDR2 FQGNSA. Trimming took 5 bases from V and 2 from J, leaving 12 bases between them. CDR3 coding DNA: TGTGCCAGCAGCCAGGGCGTGGGAAACTATGGCTACACCTTC. Protein sequence: CASSQGVGNYGYTF.

Here the CDR3 reads CASSYSERGNEQYF. The CDR3 region has the DNA TGTGCCAGCAGTTACTCTGAAAGAGGAAACGAGCAGTACTTC. The J gene is TRBJ2-7, the V gene TRBV6-5; the D is unclear. The ends were cut back, 0 bases at V and 5 bases at J, with 11 bases in the middle. The CDR3 runs 14 residues. Germline CDR1 reads MNHEY; CDR2 reads SVGAGI.

The V and J genes are TRBV7-6 and TRBJ2-7; a possible D gene is TRBD1 (5 bases). Germline loops: CDR1 SGHVS, CDR2 FNYEAQ. The CDR3 contains 15 residues. The ends were cut back, 0 bases at V and 5 bases at J, with 14 bases in the middle. The CDR3 DNA sequence: TGTGCCAGCAGCTTAGCCGCAGGGCCGAGCCACGAGCAGTACTTC. Translation gives CASSLAAGPSHEQYF.

The genes are TRBV7-2 and TRBJ1-1; D is possibly TRBD1 (5 bases). Deletions cut 5 bases from V and 0 bases from J, with 10 bases between. CDR3 length equals 14 residues. Germline V gene sequence: CDR1 SGHTA, CDR2 FQGNSA. DNA of the CDR3: TGTGCCAGCAGCCTTGCAGGGATGAACACTGAAGCTTTCTTT. This translates into CASSLAGMNTEAFF.

This clone has a count of ten or more. The genes are TRBV2 and TRBJ2-1; 11 nucleotides line up with TRBD2. Per germline, CDR1 SNHLY and CDR2 FYNNEI. This CDR3 contains 14 residues. Trimming took 6 bases from V and 9 from J; bases not matched to a gene: 7. The DNA of the CDR3 is TGTGCCAGCAGAGGGCTAGCGGGGGGTGGTGAGCAGTTCTTC. It yields the protein CASRGLAGGGEQFF.

J is TRBJ1-2 and V is TRBV30, with D perhaps TRBD1 (5 bases). The CDR3 is 14 residues long. Trimming shortened V by 0 bases and J by 1 base, and 9 bases separated the two germline ends. The V gene's germline CDR1 is GTSNPN and CDR2 SVGIG (reference sequence). DNA for the CDR3: TGTGCCTGGAGTGTAGACAGAAATAACTATGGCTACACCTTC. This codes for CAWSVDRNNYGYTF.

The rearrangement uses TRBV29-1 and TRBJ1-2; D may be TRBD1 (5 bases). V lost 4 bases and J lost 7, with 16 bases in between. The CDR3 is made up of 13 amino acids. Germline values: CDR1 SQVTM, CDR2 ANQGSEA. CDR3 bases: TGCAGCGTTGTAGAACAGGCACGCGGTGGCTACACCTTC. This sequence encodes CSVVEQARGGYTF.